A single sample gave rise to the 8 T cell receptor beta chains below, sequenced in a study of high-grade serous ovarian cancer treatment subgroups. The tumor samples were collected prior to definitive surgery or chemotherapy. The protocol was immunoSEQ multiplex PCR, while the TCRdb copy is restricted to in-frame clones and leaves out a portion. The data show over 2,000 clones, roughly 72% seen once. Material for sequencing was tumor tissue. These TCRs come from a human donor with high-grade serous ovarian cancer.

In its sample, this clone was seen a few times. The V gene is TRBV5-8, the J gene TRBJ2-3; 8 nucleotides line up with TRBD2. J gave up 3 bases and V 0 bases, and 0 bases lay outside the gene matches. Per the germline V gene, CDR1 is SGHTS and CDR2 is YDEGEE. The CDR3 has 14 residues. CDR3 residues: CASSLAGGTDTQYF. The CDR3 DNA reads as TGTGCCAGCAGCTTGGCGGGAGGGACAGATACGCAGTATTTT.

The chain carries TRBV5-1 and TRBJ1-4; D is ambiguous. This CDR3 has 16 residues. The V gene lost 0 bases and the J gene lost 6 bases, with 15 bases spanning the gap. Per the germline V gene, CDR1 is SGHRS and CDR2 is YFSETQ. CDR3 DNA sequence: TGCGCCAGCAGCTTGGAGCTAGGTGGTGGGGATGAAAAACTGTTTTTT. It is translated as CASSLELGGGDEKLFF.

This chain connects TRBV28 to TRBJ1-1, with D possibly TRBD1 on 5 matching bases. Germline assignment: CDR1 MDHEN and CDR2 SYDVKM. Trimming pared 7 bases from V and 3 bases from J, leaving 24 bases between. The CDR3 is 17 residues long. CDR3 sequence reads: CASTQPYPGRSDTEAFF. CDR3 sequence (DNA): TGTGCCAGCACTCAGCCCTACCCGGGACGCTCGGACACTGAAGCTTTCTTT.

The chain combines TRBV11-2 with TRBJ2-6; D perhaps matches TRBD1 (6 bases). The V gene lost 2 bases and the J gene lost 10 bases, with 9 bases spanning the gap. The CDR3 runs 13 residues. In germline, CDR1 is SGHAT, CDR2 FQNNGV. In nucleotides, the CDR3 is TGTGCCAGCAGCTTAACAGGGTCTAACGTCCTGACTTTC. This encodes CASSLTGSNVLTF.

The chain couples TRBV5-4 to TRBJ2-3; 7 bases align to TRBD1. This CDR3 has 14 amino acids. V was clipped by 4 bases and J by 2 bases; unmatched bases: 4. Germline loops: CDR1 SGHNT, CDR2 YYREEE (reference sequence). The CDR3: CASSLGTVTDTQYF. In DNA, the CDR3 is TGTGCCAGCAGCCTAGGGACAGTCACAGATACGCAGTATTTT. Full variable domain (rest looked up from reference TRBV5-4 and TRBJ2-3): ETGVTQSPTHLIKTRGQQVTLRCSSQSGHNTVSWYQQALGQGPQFIFQYYREEENGRGNFPPRFSGLQFPNYSSELNVNALELDDSALYLCASSLGTVTDTQYFGPGTRLTVL.

The chain links TRBV27 to TRBJ2-5; TRBD2 is a possible D gene (6 bases). The CDR3 is 14 amino acids. Between the trimmed V and J ends, which lost 3 bases and 5 bases, there was a span of 13 bases. Looked up from germline, CDR1 is MNHEY and CDR2 is SMNVEV (reference sequence). The CDR3 region is CASSFGGGYETQYF. In DNA form, the CDR3 reads TGTGCCAGCAGTTTCGGGGGAGGATATGAGACCCAGTACTTC.

The rearrangement joins TRBV5-1 to TRBJ2-5; TRBD1 is a possible D gene (6 bases). Near its end, the DNA agrees better with TRBJ2-7, so the J call may be wrong. Germline-derived CDR1 and CDR2 are SGHRS and YFSETQ. The CDR3 runs 14 residues. The CDR3 DNA sequence: TGCGCCAGCAGCGATCGGACAGACTCCTACGAGCAGTACTTC. Translated, it gives CASSDRTDSYEQYF.

The chain has TRBV4-3 and TRBJ2-5, with D possibly called TRBD1 or TRBD2 (5 bases each). Trimming pared 1 base from V and 5 bases from J, leaving 17 bases between. The length of the CDR3 is 16 residues. Germline CDR1 LGHNA, CDR2 YSLEER. The CDR3 here is CASSQGLTDRGETQYF. For the CDR3, the DNA is TGCGCCAGCAGCCAAGGGTTAACCGACAGAGGGGAGACCCAGTACTTC.